What follows describes a single TCR beta chain. The antigen remains undetermined. A read error may explain this, as a much larger clone is one base away. The source of the sample is a study of T cells after yellow fever vaccination. General observations from the study: Subsequent booster samples again held most clones from primary vaccination (around 96% CD4, about 90% CD8).

Germline-derived CDR1 and CDR2 are SGHTA and FQGTGA. This CDR3 has 15 residues. V was shortened by 5 bases and J by 3 bases, with 13 bases between the two germline ends. A single record per CDR3 protein comes from TCRdb applying MiXCR to the 5' RACE reads. The table lists about 160,000 distinct CDR3 sequences, about 7% of them singletons. The source is a man aged 18 to 29 who received the YFV17D yellow fever vaccine. The material sequenced was CD4+ T cells sorted from PBMCs, taken around 5 days after the first yellow fever vaccination. V gene TRBV7-3 combines with J gene TRBJ2-2; D is perhaps TRBD1 (6 bases). CDR3 protein: CASSPMGHDTGELFF. CDR3 DNA sequence: TGTGCCAGCAGCCCAATGGGACATGACACCGGGGAGCTGTTTTTT.